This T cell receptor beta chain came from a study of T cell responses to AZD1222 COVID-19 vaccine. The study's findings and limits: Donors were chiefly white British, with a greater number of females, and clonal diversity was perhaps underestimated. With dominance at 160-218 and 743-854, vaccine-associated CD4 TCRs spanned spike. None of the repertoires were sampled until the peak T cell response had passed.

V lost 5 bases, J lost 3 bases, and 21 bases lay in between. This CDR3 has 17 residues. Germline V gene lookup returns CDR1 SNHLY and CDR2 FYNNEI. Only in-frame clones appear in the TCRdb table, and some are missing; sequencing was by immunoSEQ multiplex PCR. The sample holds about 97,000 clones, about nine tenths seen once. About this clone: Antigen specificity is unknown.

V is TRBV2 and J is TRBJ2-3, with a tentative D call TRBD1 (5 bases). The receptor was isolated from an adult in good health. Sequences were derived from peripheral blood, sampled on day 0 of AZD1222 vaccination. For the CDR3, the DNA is TGTGCCAGCAGTCAGGGTACCACCACCGGCCCTACAGATACGCAGTATTTT. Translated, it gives CASSQGTTTGPTDTQYF. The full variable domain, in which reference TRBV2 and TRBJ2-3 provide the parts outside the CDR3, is EPEVTQTPSHQVTQMGQEVILRCVPISNHLYFYWYRQILGQKVEFLVSFYNNEISEKSEIFDDQFSVERPDGSNFTLKIRSTKLEDSAMYFCASSQGTTTGPTDTQYFGPGTRLTVL.